This TCR beta chain was profiled in a study of immune evolution from preneoplasia to lung adenocarcinoma. Study summary: HLA loss of heterozygosity: less than 9% AIS, under 19% MIA, over 25% ADC, none AAH. Findings of the study overall: KRAS-mutant nodules had the highest T cell clonality.

TCRdb's table, derived via immunoSEQ multiplex PCR, lists solely in-frame clones and lacks some. The data show 8,500 to 14,000 clones, around 81% seen once. The germline V gene encodes CDR1 GTSNPN and CDR2 SVGIG (reference sequence). The CDR3 totals 12 residues. V was clipped by 8 bases and J by 6 bases; unmatched bases: 4. This clone was observed once. Antigen unknown. The rearrangement uses TRBV30 and TRBJ1-6, with 7 nucleotides matching TRBD1. The sequence came from a person aged 60 to 80 with lung adenocarcinoma. Sequencing input: FFPE minimally invasive lung adenocarcinoma tissue. The CDR3 nucleotides read TGTGCCGGGGACAGAATTAATTCACCCCTCCACTTT. Protein sequence: CAGDRINSPLHF.